This TCR beta chain came from a study of blood T cell repertoires in COVID-19. As processed by the authors: Amplifying reference gene primers gave estimates of nucleated cell counts. Profiling relied on immunoSEQ multiplex PCR, and the TCRdb table lists in-frame clones only, not all of them. D and trimming come from the DNA, and the V and J calls and clone size come from that table. The table shows fewer than 60,000 clones, with 75% to 85% occurring only once. Per the germline V gene, CDR1 is LNHDA and CDR2 is SQIVND (reference sequence). The CDR3 spans 14 residues. The germline V and J ends were trimmed by 1 base and 7 bases, with 11 bases remaining between them. In its sample, this clone was seen once.

The sample comprised peripheral blood. This clonotype was sampled from a man in his sixties with COVID-19, enrolled during active disease. The chain couples TRBV19 to TRBJ2-1; tentatively, D is TRBD2 (6 bases). The CDR3 DNA follows: TGTGCCAGTAGTATAGCGGGAGTATTGAATGAGCAGTTCTTC. Translating gives CASSIAGVLNEQFF.